This T cell receptor (beta chain) was retrieved from a study of T cell changes during pregnancy in multiple sclerosis. The CDR3 consists of 16 residues. Germline values: CDR1 MDHEN, CDR2 SYDVKM. Trimming shortened V by 3 bases and J by 10 bases, and 21 bases separated the two germline ends. This table comes from immunoSEQ multiplex PCR, and its TCRdb copy is limited to in-frame clones, with some not included. Among tens of thousands of clones, about 92% were seen once, and the ten largest hold about 2.3%. The source material was peripheral blood, sampled in the first trimester of pregnancy. The chain employs TRBV28 and TRBJ1-4, with a possible D match to TRBD1 (5 bases). This TCR was recovered from a female donor with multiple sclerosis, enrolled in a pregnancy study. This chain's CDR3 is CASSFFTDSRGGKLFF. In nucleotides, the CDR3 is TGTGCCAGCAGTTTCTTTACCGACTCAAGGGGCGGAAAACTGTTTTTT.